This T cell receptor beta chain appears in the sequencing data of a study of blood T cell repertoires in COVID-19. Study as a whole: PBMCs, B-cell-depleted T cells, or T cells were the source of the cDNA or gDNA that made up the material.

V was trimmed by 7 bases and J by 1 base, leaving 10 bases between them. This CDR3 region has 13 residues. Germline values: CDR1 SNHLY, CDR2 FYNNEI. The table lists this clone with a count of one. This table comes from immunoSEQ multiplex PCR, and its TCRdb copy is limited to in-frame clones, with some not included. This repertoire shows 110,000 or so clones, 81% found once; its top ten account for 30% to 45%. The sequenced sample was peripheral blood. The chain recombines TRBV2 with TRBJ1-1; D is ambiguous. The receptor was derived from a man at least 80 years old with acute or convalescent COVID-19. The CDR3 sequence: CASNRERNTEAFF. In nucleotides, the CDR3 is TGTGCCAGCAATCGCGAAAGGAACACTGAAGCTTTCTTT. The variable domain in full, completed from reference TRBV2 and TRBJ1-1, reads EPEVTQTPSHQVTQMGQEVILRCVPISNHLYFYWYRQILGQKVEFLVSFYNNEISEKSEIFDDQFSVERPDGSNFTLKIRSTKLEDSAMYFCASNRERNTEAFFGQGTRLTVV.